The rows below give T cell receptor beta chains drawn from one sample of a study of CD8 T cells in Susac syndrome. TCRdb itself ran the immunoSEQ multiplex PCR reads through MiXCR, one entry per CDR3 protein. The sample contains about 240,000 distinct CDR3 sequences, about 95% of which appear only once. Sequenced sample: CD4+ T cells from PBMCs. Receptors originate from a human donor with Susac syndrome. Each CDR3 is given with its conserved first and last residue. A D gene is named only where the DNA matches it firmly. The listing skips clone size in some rows; elsewhere it reads once, few, many or a size class.

clone size	V gene	CDR3 length	J gene	D gene	CDR3 protein	CDR3 DNA
.	TRBV3-1	14	TRBJ2-7	.	CASSQGSKRYEQYF	TGTGCCAGCAGCCAAGGTAGCAAGAGGTACGAGCAGTACTTC
.	TRBV29-1	13	TRBJ2-4	.	CSARDGFKNIQYF	TGCAGCGCCCGGGACGGGTTCAAAAACATTCAGTACTTC
.	TRBV18	14	TRBJ1-1	.	CASSPPWGRAEAFF	TGTGCCAGCTCACCACCGTGGGGCAGGGCTGAAGCTTTCTTT
once	TRBV4-2	19	TRBJ2-2	TRBD2	CASSPAGRAGVANTGELFF	TGTGCCAGCAGCCCCGCCGGTCGAGCGGGAGTAGCGAACACCGGGGAGCTGTTTTTT
.	TRBV12-3/TRBV12-4	13	TRBJ1-2	TRBD1	CASTPQGAHGYTF	TGTGCCAGCACCCCTCAGGGGGCTCATGGCTACACCTTC
.	TRBV5-1	14	TRBJ2-7	TRBD1	CASKRQGTFYEQYF	TGCGCCAGCAAAAGACAGGGAACCTTCTACGAGCAGTACTTC
.	TRBV29-1	16	TRBJ2-3	.	CSVDPRGGGPTDTQYF	TGCAGCGTTGACCCTCGAGGGGGGGGACCCACAGATACGCAGTATTTT
.	TRBV12-3/TRBV12-4	15	TRBJ1-5	.	CASSLSGGAGQPQHF	TGTGCCAGCAGTTTGTCCGGGGGCGCAGGTCAGCCCCAGCATTTT
.	TRBV6-5	14	TRBJ1-1	.	CASSRGRMNTEAFF	TGTGCCAGCAGTAGGGGACGGATGAACACTGAAGCTTTCTTT
.	TRBV14	14	TRBJ2-1	.	CASSQEGVYNEQFF	TGTGCCAGCAGCCAAGAGGGGGTCTACAATGAGCAGTTCTTC
.	TRBV10-3	11	TRBJ2-7	.	CAIRGLYEQYF	TGTGCCATCAGGGGCTTATACGAGCAGTACTTC
.	TRBV15	14	TRBJ2-7	.	CATSTLGQLYEQYF	TGTGCCACCAGCACCCTCGGGCAGCTCTACGAGCAGTACTTC
.	TRBV25-1	16	TRBJ2-6	TRBD2	CASSERRGAGANVLTF	TGTGCCAGCAGTGAACGGCGGGGGGCCGGGGCCAACGTCCTGACTTTC
.	TRBV20-1	13	TRBJ2-7	.	CSARDPQAYEQYF	TGCAGTGCTAGAGATCCGCAGGCGTACGAGCAGTACTTC
.	TRBV7-2	14	TRBJ2-1	TRBD2	CASSDRLARTGQFF	TGTGCCAGCAGCGACCGACTAGCGAGGACGGGGCAGTTCTTC
.	TRBV12-3/TRBV12-4	14	TRBJ1-5	.	CASSPTVINQPQHF	TGTGCCAGCAGTCCAACAGTTATCAATCAGCCCCAGCATTTT
.	TRBV7-2	19	TRBJ2-6	TRBD2	CASSQSRAGGFSGANVLTF	TGTGCCAGCAGCCAGAGCCGGGCGGGAGGGTTCTCTGGGGCCAACGTCCTGACTTTC
.	TRBV18	13	TRBJ1-2	.	CASSPGERNGYTF	TGTGCCAGCTCACCGGGAGAAAGGAATGGCTACACCTTC
.	TRBV7-7	15	TRBJ2-7	TRBD1	CASSQGQGARYEQYF	TGTGCTAGCAGCCAAGGTCAGGGGGCGCGGTACGAGCAGTACTTC
.	TRBV9	14	TRBJ2-5	.	CARTGGQIRETQYF	TGTGCCAGGACCGGCGGACAGATCAGGGAGACCCAGTACTTC
.	TRBV12-3/TRBV12-4	11	TRBJ1-5	.	CASSLAGAQHF	TGTGCCAGCAGTTTAGCCGGAGCCCAGCATTTT
.	TRBV12-3/TRBV12-4	15	TRBJ1-3	.	CASSSDRLAGNTIYF	TGTGCCAGCAGCAGCGACAGGCTAGCTGGAAACACCATATATTTT
.	TRBV7-2	13	TRBJ2-7	TRBD1	CASSLLDRGGQYF	TGTGCCAGCAGCTTATTGGACAGGGGAGGGCAGTACTTC
.	TRBV5-1	14	TRBJ1-2	.	CASSLGDYNLGYTF	TGCGCCAGCAGCTTGGGGGACTACAATCTTGGCTACACCTTC
.	TRBV25-1	13	TRBJ2-4	.	CASSVEGGNIQYF	TGTGCCAGCAGCGTCGAGGGTGGGAACATTCAGTACTTC
.	TRBV2	14	TRBJ2-3	.	CASSEDGRGDTQYF	TGTGCCAGCAGTGAGGACGGCCGAGGCGATACGCAGTATTTT
.	TRBV11-2	15	TRBJ2-6	TRBD1	CASRRGQTGANVLTF	TGTGCCAGCAGACGGGGACAGACCGGGGCCAACGTCCTGACTTTC
.	TRBV11-2	14	TRBJ2-7	TRBD2	CASHRTSGPYEQYF	TGTGCCAGCCATCGGACTAGCGGCCCCTACGAGCAGTACTTC
.	TRBV7-2	16	TRBJ2-1	TRBD2	CASSRRTSGIVDEQFF	TGTGCCAGCAGCCGAAGGACTAGCGGGATCGTCGATGAGCAGTTCTTC
.	TRBV4-1	12	TRBJ1-4	.	CASSQVYEKLFF	TGCGCCAGCAGCCAAGTTTATGAAAAACTGTTTTTT
.	TRBV28	12	TRBJ2-1	TRBD2	CASSPQASGGVF	TGTGCCAGCAGTCCCCAAGCTTCCGGGGGGGTCTTC
.	TRBV15	15	TRBJ2-1	TRBD2	CATSRDGLAFNEQFF	TGTGCCACCAGCAGAGATGGACTAGCTTTCAATGAGCAGTTCTTC
.	TRBV24-1	16	TRBJ2-6	.	CATSSRSFTGANVLTF	TGTGCCACCAGTTCGAGGTCCTTCACTGGGGCCAACGTCCTGACTTTC
.	TRBV29-1	15	TRBJ2-5	TRBD2	CSVEGASGSRETQYF	TGCAGCGTTGAAGGTGCTAGCGGGAGCAGGGAGACCCAGTACTTC
.	TRBV30	11	TRBJ2-2	.	CAWTFTGELFF	TGTGCCTGGACCTTCACCGGGGAGCTGTTTTTT
.	TRBV15	14	TRBJ1-6	.	CATSRDRTDSPLHF	TGTGCCACCAGCAGAGATAGGACGGATTCACCCCTCCACTTT
.	TRBV20-1	13	TRBJ2-7	TRBD1	CSGAGTEYSEQYF	TGCAGTGGGGCCGGGACAGAATATTCCGAGCAGTACTTC
.	TRBV28	14	TRBJ2-1	.	CASQEATGRSKQFF	TGTGCCAGCCAAGAGGCGACAGGGAGGTCTAAGCAGTTCTTC
.	TRBV4-1	16	TRBJ2-2	.	CASSDRGISNTGELFF	TGCGCCAGCAGCGACCGGGGCATTTCGAACACCGGGGAGCTGTTTTTT
.	TRBV29-1	15	TRBJ1-4	TRBD1	CSVEDRTGGNEKLFF	TGCAGCGTTGAAGACAGGACAGGGGGGAATGAAAAACTGTTTTTT
once	TRBV20-1	17	TRBJ2-5	TRBD2	CSARVLATGGRQETQYF	TGCAGTGCTAGGGTACTAGCGACCGGAGGGCGCCAAGAGACCCAGTACTTC
.	TRBV12-3/TRBV12-4	13	TRBJ2-1	.	CASTIRPYNEQFF	TGTGCCAGCACTATTCGGCCGTACAATGAGCAGTTCTTC
.	TRBV19	13	TRBJ1-4	.	CATEGTANEKLFF	TGTGCCACAGAAGGGACGGCTAATGAAAAACTGTTTTTT
.	TRBV11-2	15	TRBJ2-7	.	CASSLGMWVSYEQYF	TGTGCCAGCAGCTTAGGTATGTGGGTGAGCTACGAGCAGTACTTC
.	TRBV11-2	16	TRBJ2-2	.	CASSLEGRVGTGELFF	TGTGCCAGCAGCTTAGAGGGGCGCGTTGGCACCGGGGAGCTGTTTTTT
.	TRBV3-1	15	TRBJ2-7	.	CASSQSERQRDRQYF	TGTGCCAGCAGCCAATCGGAACGGCAGCGGGACAGGCAGTACTTC
.	TRBV9	15	TRBJ1-1	.	CASSVGVIMNTEAFF	TGTGCCAGCAGCGTAGGGGTAATCATGAACACTGAAGCTTTCTTT
.	TRBV7-8	14	TRBJ1-4	TRBD1	CASTHRGDNEKLFF	TGTGCCAGCACGCACAGGGGGGATAATGAAAAACTGTTTTTT
.	TRBV20-1	13	TRBJ1-5	.	CSARVAGGQPQHF	TGCAGTGCTAGAGTGGCGGGGGGGCAGCCCCAGCATTTT
.	TRBV9	14	TRBJ2-3	TRBD1	CASSVRTGADTQYF	TGTGCCAGCAGCGTACGGACAGGGGCAGATACGCAGTATTTT
.	TRBV27	15	TRBJ2-7	TRBD1	CASRPLSGTGGEQYF	TGTGCCAGCAGGCCCTTGAGCGGGACAGGGGGTGAGCAGTACTTC
.	TRBV9	15	TRBJ2-1	.	CASSLDPSVRNEQFF	TGTGCCAGCAGCCTAGATCCTAGCGTACGCAATGAGCAGTTCTTC
.	TRBV12-5	12	TRBJ1-5	.	CASGQGNQPQHF	TGTGCTAGTGGACAGGGCAATCAGCCCCAGCATTTT
.	TRBV4-1	16	TRBJ2-7	.	CASSQDRREMSYEQYF	TGCGCCAGCAGCCAAGATCGTAGGGAAATGTCCTACGAGCAGTACTTC
.	TRBV20-1	14	TRBJ2-3	TRBD2	CSATQREGTDTQYF	TGCAGTGCTACTCAGCGGGAGGGCACAGATACGCAGTATTTT